The T cell receptor (beta chain) under discussion was sequenced for a study of T cells in Graves' hyperthyroidism and ophthalmopathy. This CDR3 is 16 amino acids long. The germline CDR1 and CDR2 sequences are SGDLS and YYNGEE. Trimming removed 0 bases at V and 0 bases at J, with 10 bases between. TCR beta CDR3 region amplification was performed from RNA transcripts. TCR CDR3 underwent first-round RT-PCR with the HTBI primer set. TCRdb passed the multiplex PCR reads through MiXCR, listing each CDR3 protein once. The data contain approximately 400,000 distinct CDR3 sequences, approximately 18% of them singletons. This clonotype was counted many times.

Material for sequencing was blood. This TCR derives from a man between 18 and 29 years old with Graves' ophthalmopathy. The V and J genes are TRBV9 and TRBJ2-1, with D unresolved. DNA of the CDR3: TGTGCCAGCAGCGTAGGGGGTTCCGGCTCCTACAATGAGCAGTTCTTC. It encodes CASSVGGSGSYNEQFF.